A selection of T cell receptor beta chains follows, all from one sample in a study of cytomegalovirus exposure and HLA in healthy donors. Clones were read by immunoSEQ multiplex PCR, and TCRdb kept only the in-frame ones, dropping some. Among roughly 150,000 clones listed, about four fifths were seen once. Sequenced: PBMCs. The receptors derive from a man aged 30 to 39 in good health. Each CDR3 is given with its conserved first and last residue. A D gene is named only where the DNA matches it firmly. Expanded clones get a size class; other rows say once, few or many, or leave the size out.

J	size	D	V	DNA	CDR3
TRBJ1-5	.	.	TRBV19	TGTGCCAGTAGTTCCCCGTCAGGGAGGGTAGGTTTCCAGCCCCAGCATTTT	CASSSPSGRVGFQPQHF
TRBJ2-1	.	TRBD1	TRBV5-5	TGTGCCAGCAGCCCCCGGGACAGGGAAGGGGGTGAGCAGTTCTTC	CASSPRDREGGEQFF
TRBJ2-7	.	TRBD1	TRBV10-3	TGTGCCATCAGTGGACAGGGCTACGAGCAGTACTTC	CAISGQGYEQYF
TRBJ1-1	.	TRBD1	TRBV11-3	TGTGCCAGCAGCTTAGAGGACAGGTTCCTGAACACTGAAGCTTTCTTT	CASSLEDRFLNTEAFF
TRBJ1-1	.	.	TRBV28	TGTGCCACCAGCGTCGGGGGAAGGACTGAAGCTTTCTTT	CATSVGGRTEAFF
TRBJ2-4	.	TRBD2	TRBV28	TGTGCCAGCAGGGAGACTAGCGGGAGGGCGGTGAACATTCAGTACTTC	CASRETSGRAVNIQYF
TRBJ1-5	.	TRBD1	TRBV18	TGTGCCAGCCGACAGGGGGTAAACCAGCCCCAGCATTTT	CASRQGVNQPQHF
TRBJ2-3	.	.	TRBV5-1	TGCGCCAGCGGCGTTCGGGTCCTTAGCACAGATACGCAGTATTTT	CASGVRVLSTDTQYF
TRBJ2-1	.	TRBD2	TRBV19	TGTGCCAGTCGGTCGGTAGCGGGCCCTACTCACACCAATGAGCAGTTCTTC	CASRSVAGPTHTNEQFF
TRBJ2-1	.	TRBD1	TRBV5-1	TGCGCCAGCAGGCCTGGACAGGGCAATGAGCAGTTCTTC	CASRPGQGNEQFF
TRBJ2-1	.	.	TRBV2	TGTGCCAGCAGAGCGCGTTACAATGAGCAGTTCTTC	CASRARYNEQFF
TRBJ1-5	.	TRBD1	TRBV28	TGTGCCAGCACCCTTGCGGGACAGGGCAATCAGCCCCAGCATTTT	CASTLAGQGNQPQHF
TRBJ2-3	.	TRBD1	TRBV4-3	TGCGCCAGCAGCTGGAGGAAATCCGACAGGGGGTACGCAGATACGCAGTATTTT	CASSWRKSDRGYADTQYF
TRBJ1-3	.	.	TRBV7-9	TGTGCCCCTAGGGAGAGCTCTGGAAACACCATATATTTT	CAPRESSGNTIYF
TRBJ2-1	.	TRBD1	TRBV6-5	TGTGCCAGCAGCCGGGACAGAACTTACAATGAGCAGTTCTTC	CASSRDRTYNEQFF
TRBJ2-7	.	.	TRBV6-1	TGTGCCAGCAGTGAACCAGGGGCCTTTTCCTACGAGCAGTACTTC	CASSEPGAFSYEQYF
TRBJ2-3	few	.	TRBV25-1	TGTGCCAGCACGGGAACCAGGACCTTCCCCACAGATACGCAGTATTTT	CASTGTRTFPTDTQYF
TRBJ1-5	.	.	TRBV7-9	TGTGCCAGCGGCCAGGGGTTAGGGCAGCCCCAGCATTTT	CASGQGLGQPQHF
TRBJ2-6	.	TRBD2	TRBV4-1	TGCGCCAGCAGCGAAGGACTAGCGGGGAGAACTGGGGCCAACGTCCTGACTTTC	CASSEGLAGRTGANVLTF
TRBJ2-3	.	TRBD1	TRBV2	TGTGCCAGACGACAGGGGAACGAGAAGGCAGATACGCAGTATTTT	CARRQGNEKADTQYF
TRBJ2-5	.	.	TRBV10-3	TGTGCCATCAGTGTGGGGGGTTACCAAGAGACCCAGTACTTC	CAISVGGYQETQYF
TRBJ2-1	.	TRBD2	TRBV2	TGTGCCAGCAGTAAAACTAGCGGGAGGGGCAATGAGCAGTTCTTC	CASSKTSGRGNEQFF
TRBJ2-1	.	TRBD2	TRBV6-4	TGTGCCAGCAGTGACAGGAGCGGGAGTTATGAGCAGTTCTTC	CASSDRSGSYEQFF
TRBJ2-3	.	.	TRBV5-8	TGTGCCAGCAGCCGAGGCGCAGACGGCACAGATACGCAGTATTTT	CASSRGADGTDTQYF
TRBJ2-1	.	TRBD1	TRBV13	TGTGCCAGCAGCTTAGGGTGGGACAGGGGGTCCAATGAGCAGTTCTTC	CASSLGWDRGSNEQFF
TRBJ1-2	.	.	TRBV6-1	TGTGCCAGCACCCGCCGGGGCTATGGCTACACCTTC	CASTRRGYGYTF
TRBJ2-6	.	.	TRBV18	TGTGCCAGCTCACCACCGAAGATCGCGGGATTTCAATCTGGGGCCAACGTCCTGACTTTC	CASSPPKIAGFQSGANVLTF
TRBJ2-7	once	.	TRBV18	TGTGCCAGCTCACCATCGGTCGGGGGTAGCAGCTCCTACGAGCAGTACTTC	CASSPSVGGSSSYEQYF
TRBJ2-6	.	.	TRBV5-1	TGCGCCAGCAGCAGCCGGCCCCCCGGGGCAGGGGCTGGGGCCAACGTCCTGACTTTC	CASSSRPPGAGAGANVLTF
TRBJ2-1	.	TRBD2	TRBV7-9	TGTGCCAGCAGCCCCTCGGGACTAGCGGTTAATGAGCAGTTCTTC	CASSPSGLAVNEQFF
TRBJ2-1	.	TRBD2	TRBV9	TGTGCCAGCAGCGTAGCCGGGACTAGCAGCCGCAATGAGCAGTTCTTC	CASSVAGTSSRNEQFF
TRBJ2-7	.	TRBD2	TRBV5-1	TGCGCCAGCAGCTTGGTTTCTAGCGGGAGCTCCTACGAGCAGTACTTC	CASSLVSSGSSYEQYF
TRBJ2-1	few	TRBD2	TRBV2	TGTGCCAGCAGCGAACCGGGACTAGCGGGAGAAGAGCAGTTCTTC	CASSEPGLAGEEQFF
TRBJ1-5	few	.	TRBV11-2	TGTGCCAGCAGCCCCGGGGAAGTCAATCAGCCCCAGCATTTT	CASSPGEVNQPQHF
TRBJ1-5	.	.	TRBV11-2	TGTGCCAGCAGCTTAGGGCTAGCAGGTAGCAATCAGCCCCAGCATTTT	CASSLGLAGSNQPQHF
TRBJ2-7	.	TRBD1	TRBV28	TGTGCCAGCAGGGGACAGGGCTACGAGCAGTACTTC	CASRGQGYEQYF
TRBJ2-7	.	.	TRBV14	TGTGCCAGCAGCCAAGCCAACAGCTACGAGCAGTACTTC	CASSQANSYEQYF
TRBJ2-3	.	.	TRBV5-1	TGCGCCAGCAGCTTGGCCACCGGATCAAGAGGAGATACGCAGTATTTT	CASSLATGSRGDTQYF
TRBJ2-1	.	TRBD2	TRBV18	TGTGCCAGCTCACCATGGACTAGCGGCAAAACCAATGAGCAGTTCTTC	CASSPWTSGKTNEQFF
TRBJ1-2	.	.	TRBV7-9	TGTTCCAGCAGCATATACAGGGATAACTATGGCTACACCTTC	CSSSIYRDNYGYTF
TRBJ2-4	.	.	TRBV19	TGTGCCAGTAGTATAGGGGGGGGCACCAGAAACATTCAGTACTTC	CASSIGGGTRNIQYF
TRBJ2-7	.	TRBD2	TRBV7-6	TGTGCCAGCAGCTTAGCCGCTAGCGGGGCCTCCTACGAGCAGTACTTC	CASSLAASGASYEQYF
TRBJ2-5	.	.	TRBV4-1	TGCGCCAGCAGCCAAGGTCGGTCGGGGGCCCAGTACTTC	CASSQGRSGAQYF
TRBJ1-4	few	TRBD1	TRBV6-1	TGTGCCAGCACGTCGGGACAGGGCAATGAAAAACTGTTTTTT	CASTSGQGNEKLFF
TRBJ2-7	.	.	TRBV7-4	TGTGCCAGCACCCACGGATGGCTAGCCGGCTCCTACGAGCAGTACTTC	CASTHGWLAGSYEQYF
TRBJ2-3	.	TRBD2	TRBV30	TGTGCCAGTTCCGGGACTAGCGGCCCCGATACGCAGTATTTT	CASSGTSGPDTQYF